This T cell receptor (beta chain) was obtained from a study of technical replicates of blood from a few donors. Here immunoSEQ multiplex PCR was the method, and the copy in TCRdb shows in-frame clones only, minus some. The data show 75,000 to 95,000 clones, almost 97% seen once. This clonotype was sampled from a human donor in good health. Sample: T cells isolated from PBMCs.

CDR3 nucleotide sequence: TGTGCCAGCAGTGAAGATTTCCACTCTGGAAACACCATATATTTT. This gives the protein CASSEDFHSGNTIYF. This chain joins TRBV6-1 and TRBJ1-3; D is uncertain. This CDR3 is built from 15 residues. The V and J ends lost 1 base and 0 bases respectively, with 7 bases between them. Germline V CDR1 and CDR2: MNHNS, SASEGT.